A selection of T cell receptor beta chains follows, all from one sample in a study of cytomegalovirus exposure and HLA in healthy donors. Profiled with immunoSEQ multiplex PCR; TCRdb holds only in-frame clones, not every one. The sample shows 150,000 to 200,000 clones, over 70% of them seen only once. Specimen: PBMCs. Receptors originate from a male donor in good health and CMV-seronegative. The CDR3 runs from the conserved cysteine through the conserved F or W. Fields, in order: clone size, D gene, V gene, J gene, CDR3 protein, CDR3 DNA. A D gene is named only where the DNA matches it firmly. Not all rows give a size; the values are once, few, many and, for expanded clones, a class.

>few|NA|TRBV18|TRBJ1-3
CASSPAGPLSSGNTIYF
TGTGCCAGCTCACCAGCGGGTCCTCTAAGCTCTGGAAACACCATATATTTT
>NA|TRBD1|TRBV2|TRBJ1-2
CASSSAGTALYGYTF
TGTGCCAGCAGTAGTGCCGGGACAGCCCTCTATGGCTACACCTTC
>NA|NA|TRBV19|TRBJ2-1
CASSVKESSYNEQFF
TGTGCCAGTAGTGTCAAAGAGTCATCCTACAATGAGCAGTTCTTC
>NA|NA|TRBV27|TRBJ2-3
CASSFDGRGAGTQYF
TGTGCCAGCAGTTTTGACGGGAGAGGGGCAGGTACGCAGTATTTT
>NA|NA|TRBV28|TRBJ2-3
CASSLQDFSDTQYF
TGTGCCAGCAGTTTGCAGGACTTTTCCGATACGCAGTATTTT
>few|TRBD2|TRBV7-2|TRBJ2-7
CASSFVAGGSYEQYF
TGTGCCAGCAGCTTCGTCGCGGGGGGCTCCTACGAGCAGTACTTC
>NA|TRBD2|TRBV7-6|TRBJ2-1
CASSRLAGALNEQFF
TGTGCCAGCAGTCGACTAGCGGGGGCCCTCAATGAGCAGTTCTTC
>NA|TRBD1|TRBV7-8|TRBJ1-4
CASSLRDRSPATNEKLFF
TGTGCCAGCAGCTTAAGGGACAGATCTCCAGCAACTAATGAAAAACTGTTTTTT
>NA|NA|TRBV30|TRBJ1-2
CAWSIQVWDGAQGGYTF
TGTGCCTGGAGTATTCAAGTATGGGACGGTGCTCAGGGGGGCTACACCTTC
>NA|TRBD2|TRBV28|TRBJ2-7
CASSYASSGPTYEQYF
TGTGCCAGCAGTTACGCCTCTAGCGGACCGACCTACGAGCAGTACTTC
>NA|NA|TRBV23-1|TRBJ2-5
CASSHVLEMGGQETQYF
TGCGCCAGCAGTCACGTATTAGAAATGGGGGGCCAAGAGACCCAGTACTTC
>NA|NA|TRBV18|TRBJ2-5
CASSIQEQETQYF
TGTGCCAGCTCAATACAGGAGCAAGAGACCCAGTACTTC
>NA|TRBD1|TRBV7-9|TRBJ1-1
CASSLRQGGNTEAFF
TGTGCCAGCAGCTTGAGACAGGGAGGTAATACTGAAGCTTTCTTT
>NA|NA|TRBV5-1|TRBJ1-2
CASSLDPRWGYTF
TGCGCCAGCAGCTTGGACCCCCGGTGGGGCTACACCTTC
>once|TRBD2|TRBV30|TRBJ2-1
CAWSVTSGMGEQFF
TGTGCCTGGAGTGTGACTAGCGGGATGGGTGAGCAGTTCTTC
>few|NA|TRBV19|TRBJ1-1
CASSRGPDTEAFF
TGTGCCAGTAGTAGGGGGCCTGACACTGAAGCTTTCTTT
>NA|TRBD2|TRBV5-4|TRBJ2-2
CASSPSGLAGSRGELFF
TGTGCCAGCAGCCCCTCGGGACTAGCGGGGAGTAGGGGGGAGCTGTTTTTT
>few|NA|TRBV27|TRBJ2-1
CASSFLLTSYNEQFF
TGTGCCAGCAGTTTTCTCTTGACTTCCTACAATGAGCAGTTCTTC
>few|NA|TRBV15|TRBJ2-1
CATWGVGGNEQFF
TGTGCCACCTGGGGGGTCGGGGGCAATGAGCAGTTCTTC
>NA|NA|TRBV28|TRBJ1-2
CASAATADYGYTF
TGTGCCAGCGCTGCGACCGCGGATTATGGCTACACCTTC
>NA|NA|TRBV1|TRBJ2-2
CTSSQDGPSGDTGELFF
TGCACCAGCAGCCAAGATGGTCCTAGCGGTGACACCGGGGAGCTGTTTTTT
>NA|NA|TRBV6-4|TRBJ1-2
CASSGQGGYGYTF
TGTGCCAGCAGTGGGCAGGGTGGCTATGGCTACACCTTC
>NA|TRBD1|TRBV2|TRBJ1-6
CASTSAGGNSPLHF
TGTGCCAGCACTTCGGCAGGGGGCAATTCACCCCTCCACTTT
>NA|NA|TRBV7-2|TRBJ2-7
CASSSGLDTYEQYF
TGTGCCAGCAGCTCGGGCCTGGACACCTACGAGCAGTACTTC
>NA|TRBD2|TRBV7-8|TRBJ2-1
CASSYLGGGRSSNEQFF
TGTGCCAGCAGCTACCTGGGGGGCGGGAGGTCAAGTAATGAGCAGTTCTTC
>once|TRBD1|TRBV10-2|TRBJ1-2
CASSEWGTGGFTYGYTF
TGCGCCAGCAGTGAGTGGGGCACAGGGGGCTTTACGTATGGCTACACCTTC
>NA|TRBD2|TRBV10-3|TRBJ2-2
CAIMGGENTGELFF
TGTGCCATCATGGGGGGGGAGAACACCGGGGAGCTGTTTTTT
>few|TRBD2|TRBV5-8|TRBJ2-3
CASSLMGGPTDTQYF
TGTGCCAGCAGCTTGATGGGAGGGCCCACAGATACGCAGTATTTT
>NA|TRBD1|TRBV23-1|TRBJ1-3
CASSHPDARTGTIAGNTIYF
TGCGCCAGCAGTCACCCCGACGCTAGGACAGGGACGATTGCTGGAAACACCATATATTTT
>NA|TRBD1|TRBV7-8|TRBJ2-5
CASSPGTGDWETQYF
TGTGCCAGCAGCCCCGGGACAGGGGATTGGGAGACCCAGTACTTC
>NA|NA|TRBV5-1|TRBJ2-1
CASTFDGTVNEQFF
TGTGCCAGCACCTTCGACGGGACTGTCAATGAGCAGTTCTTC
>NA|TRBD2|TRBV5-4|TRBJ2-3
CASSLRLADTDTQYF
TGTGCCAGCAGCTTGAGGCTAGCGGACACAGATACGCAGTATTTT
>many|TRBD2|TRBV14|TRBJ2-7
CASSQDSGALAQYF
TGTGCCAGCAGCCAAGATAGCGGGGCGCTCGCGCAGTACTTC
>NA|NA|TRBV10-3|TRBJ1-1
CAISELGGGESTEAFF
TGTGCCATCAGTGAGTTGGGGGGGGGAGAGAGCACTGAAGCTTTCTTT
>NA|NA|TRBV15|TRBJ2-1
CATSTYNEQFF
TGTGCCACCAGCACGTACAATGAGCAGTTCTTC
>NA|TRBD2|TRBV18|TRBJ2-2
CASSPGTSMELFF
TGTGCCAGCTCACCGGGGACTAGTATGGAGCTGTTTTTT
>NA|TRBD2|TRBV28|TRBJ2-7
CASTPSGRGYEQYF
TGTGCCAGCACCCCTAGCGGGAGAGGCTACGAGCAGTACTTC
>NA|TRBD1|TRBV18|TRBJ2-7
CASSPALRDRGDEQYF
TGTGCCAGCTCACCCGCCCTCCGGGACAGGGGGGACGAGCAGTACTTC
>NA|TRBD1|TRBV5-1|TRBJ1-5
CASSSQGGEQPQHF
TGCGCCAGCAGCTCCCAGGGGGGCGAACAGCCCCAGCATTTT
>NA|NA|TRBV2|TRBJ1-3
CASSGVGGSGNTIYF
TGTGCCAGCAGTGGAGTGGGGGGCTCTGGAAACACCATATATTTT
>NA|TRBD1|TRBV2|TRBJ2-7
CASSSGTGGYEQYF
TGTGCCAGCAGTTCCGGGACAGGGGGGTACGAGCAGTACTTC
>few|TRBD1|TRBV2|TRBJ1-4
CASSEATGGSEKLFF
TGTGCCAGCAGTGAAGCGACAGGGGGGAGTGAAAAACTGTTTTTT
>NA|NA|TRBV30|TRBJ1-1
CAWSRTATYTEAFF
TGTGCCTGGAGCAGGACAGCAACCTACACTGAAGCTTTCTTT
>NA|TRBD2|TRBV7-6|TRBJ2-2
CASSRSPLAGGPKTGELFF
TGTGCCAGCAGCCGCTCCCCACTAGCGGGAGGGCCTAAGACCGGGGAGCTGTTTTTT
>NA|NA|TRBV2|TRBJ1-5
CASSGSYSNQPQHF
TGTGCCAGCAGTGGCAGTTATAGCAATCAGCCCCAGCATTTT
>once|TRBD2|TRBV4-2|TRBJ2-5
CASSQEQAGGQTQYF
TGTGCCAGCAGCCAAGAGCAAGCGGGGGGACAGACCCAGTACTTC
>NA|TRBD2|TRBV19|TRBJ2-3
CASSIDQGLAGINTQYF
TGTGCCAGTAGTATAGATCAAGGACTAGCGGGAATAAATACGCAGTATTTT
>NA|TRBD2|TRBV29-1|TRBJ2-1
CSAREGTYNEQFF
TGCAGCGCCCGGGAGGGTACCTACAATGAGCAGTTCTTC
>NA|TRBD1|TRBV5-1|TRBJ2-1
CASSSTGEMHEQFF
TGCGCCAGCAGCTCGACAGGGGAAATGCATGAGCAGTTCTTC
>few|TRBD1|TRBV19|TRBJ1-6
CASRGQGYSPLHF
TGTGCCAGTAGGGGACAGGGATATTCACCCCTCCACTTT
>NA|NA|TRBV5-1|TRBJ2-5
CASSLVTAQETQYF
TGCGCCAGCAGCTTGGTTACAGCTCAAGAGACCCAGTACTTC
>NA|NA|TRBV7-6|TRBJ1-1
CASSSITGMNTEAFF
TGTGCCAGCAGCTCAATAACAGGCATGAACACTGAAGCTTTCTTT
>NA|NA|TRBV6-1|TRBJ2-5
CASKGPGEAETQYF
TGTGCCAGCAAAGGGCCAGGGGAAGCAGAGACCCAGTACTTC
>NA|NA|TRBV7-9|TRBJ1-3
CSSSFGGSNSGNTIYF
TGTTCCAGCAGCTTCGGAGGGTCGAACTCTGGAAACACCATATATTTT
>NA|TRBD1|TRBV10-3|TRBJ1-2
CAISADRVYGYTF
TGTGCCATCAGTGCGGACAGGGTCTATGGCTACACCTTC
>NA|TRBD2|TRBV10-3|TRBJ2-7
CAISRTSGISDEQYF
TGTGCCATCAGTCGAACTAGCGGGATAAGCGACGAGCAGTACTTC
>NA|NA|TRBV4-3|TRBJ1-1
CASSQDGTGRTEAFF
TGCGCCAGCAGCCAAGATGGGACGGGGAGGACTGAAGCTTTCTTT
>NA|TRBD2|TRBV28|TRBJ2-1
CASSFSGGSYNEQFF
TGTGCCAGCAGTTTTAGCGGGGGCTCCTACAATGAGCAGTTCTTC
>NA|TRBD2|TRBV4-3|TRBJ2-1
CASSQEFTSGIGGNEQFF
TGCGCCAGCAGCCAAGAGTTTACTAGCGGGATCGGAGGAAATGAGCAGTTCTTC
>NA|NA|TRBV19|TRBJ1-1
CASRVSTEAFF
TGTGCCAGTAGGGTGAGCACTGAAGCTTTCTTT